This TCR beta chain was sequenced in a study of cytotoxic CD8 clonotypes in ibrutinib-treated CLL. Study-level information: Patient counts were roughly 10 relapsed/refractory, more than 14 treatment-naive and under 18 IGHV unmutated. Timing of response sample collection was a median around 12 months after treatment start, with a range of 6 to 36. Study-wide results and limits: At the start, clonality exceeded age-matched healthy donors and followed circulating CD8+ T-cell counts.

Comment on this clone: Its antigen is unknown.

Assay used: immunoSEQ multiplex PCR; TCRdb lists only in-frame clones, some missing. The sample gives 25,000 to 30,000 clones, 45% to 65% of which show up once; approximately 5.4% is in the top ten. The V and J ends lost 3 bases and 2 bases respectively, with 14 bases between them. This CDR3 has 15 residues. Germline values: CDR1 KGHSH, CDR2 LQKENI. This specimen consisted of PBMCs, obtained before ibrutinib treatment. This clonotype originated in a human donor with chronic lymphocytic leukemia. V and J are TRBV18 and TRBJ2-7; the D is unclear. The CDR3 DNA is TGTGCCAGCTCACCCTCTGGGCGGCTGACCTACGAGCAGTACTTC. It yields the protein CASSPSGRLTYEQYF.